This TCR beta chain was captured by sequencing in a study of T cell repertoires in cytomegalovirus infection (dated by TCRdb to the late 2010s). Study-wide context: Because public TCR beta signatures pointed to carriage of CMV infection together with the matching HLA type, the HLA type of each donor mattered for the analysis. Points the paper makes about the study in general: The ex vivo response was dominated by HLA-C-restricted CMV-specific TCR beta clonotypes, and the single most frequent clonotype in two of eight donors was supplied by these HLA-C-restricted clonotypes. Carriers of CMV infection plus the relevant HLA type were discriminated by the cumulative frequency of public TCR beta family members in the study cohort and in an independent roughly 340-donor cohort.

This clonotype was detected many times. Its recognized antigen is unknown. No base quality values were provided; no much bigger clone lies one nucleotide off. The sequencer was an Illumina HiSeq 1500. Using fastp trimming at Q25 and MiXCR clonotype assembly, TCRdb reanalyzed the public sequencing data and kept in-frame beta chains. Rows with a matching CDR3 protein are joined into one entry that keeps the most common DNA and genes. The sample records some 320,000 distinct CDR3 sequences, around a tenth of which are singletons. The top ten hold 3.5% to 4.5% of the sample. After removal of 4 bases from V and 6 bases from J, the junction retains 10 bases not matched to a gene. From cysteine to phenylalanine, the CDR3 is 17 amino acids long. Only the CDR3 portion is preserved as DNA: 51 bases, with reading frame beginning at the first base. CDR1 and CDR2 were assigned from the germline V gene as SGHTA and FQGNSA.

Material for sequencing was PBMCs. This TCR was sampled from a human donor in good health (CMV status not recorded). Some clones in this sample may be carry-over from other donors' samples. The rearranged chain carries TRBV7-2 and TRBJ2-1; the junction holds 12 bases that match TRBD2. The sequenced DNA: TGTGCCAGCAGCTCACCTCTAGCGGGAGGGCCAGTCAATGAGCAGTTCTTC. The translation is CASSSPLAGGPVNEQFF.